This T cell receptor (beta chain) was identified in a study of blood T cell repertoires in COVID-19. At the level of the study: T cells, B-cell-depleted T cells, or PBMCs provided the cDNA or gDNA that served as material.

The CDR3 covers 16 residues. The V gene's germline CDR1 is SGHTA and CDR2 FQGNSA. V lost 1 base and J lost 1; bases outside the gene matches: 3. Authors' data handling: Scientists estimated how many nucleated cells there were by amplifying reference gene primers. Method: immunoSEQ multiplex PCR; TCRdb's copy keeps in-frame clones and lacks some. That table is the source of V, J and clone size, and D and trimming were worked out from the DNA. The data hold under 150,000 clones, with around 89% observed a single time. The sample comprised peripheral blood. The gene calls are TRBV7-2 and TRBJ2-3; TRBD2 matches at 9 bases. The sequence derives from a human donor in a cohort sampled during active COVID-19. The CDR3 coding sequence is TGTGCCAGCAGCTTAGGGAGACTAGCGGGCACAGATACGCAGTATTTT. Its translation is CASSLGRLAGTDTQYF.